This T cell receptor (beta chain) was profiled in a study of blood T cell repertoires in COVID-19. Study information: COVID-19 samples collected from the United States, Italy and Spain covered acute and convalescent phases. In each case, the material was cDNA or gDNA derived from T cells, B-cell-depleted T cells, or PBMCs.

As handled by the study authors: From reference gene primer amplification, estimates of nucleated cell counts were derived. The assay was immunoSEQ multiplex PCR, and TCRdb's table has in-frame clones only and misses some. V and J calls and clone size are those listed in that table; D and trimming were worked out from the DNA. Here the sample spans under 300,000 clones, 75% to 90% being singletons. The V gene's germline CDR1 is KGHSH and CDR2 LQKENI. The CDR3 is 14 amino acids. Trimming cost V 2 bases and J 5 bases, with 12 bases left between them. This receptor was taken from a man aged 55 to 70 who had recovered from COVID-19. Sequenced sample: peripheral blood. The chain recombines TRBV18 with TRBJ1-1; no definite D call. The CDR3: CASSPGVGRTEAFF. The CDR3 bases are TGTGCCAGCTCACCAGGAGTTGGTCGAACTGAAGCTTTCTTT. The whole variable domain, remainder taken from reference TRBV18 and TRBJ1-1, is NAGVMQNPRHLVRRRGQEARLRCSPMKGHSHVYWYRQLPEEGLKFMVYLQKENIIDESGMPKERFSAEFPKEGPSILRIQQVVRGDSAAYFCASSPGVGRTEAFFGQGTRLTVV.